This T cell receptor beta chain was sequenced in a study of shared clonotypes between healthy human individuals. Study-wide points: Rarefaction curves obtained for sorted subsets showed sequencing incomplete despite large depth.

Sequenced by immunoSEQ multiplex PCR; TCRdb stores in-frame clones only, minus some. The sample has 1.6 million or so clones; roughly 96% are singletons. Turning to this clone: Its antigen is currently unknown.

The sample comprised naive CD4+ T cells sorted from blood. Specified subset: CD45RA+ positively selected. The sequence derives from a man aged 30 to 39 in good health.

CDR3 region: CASSLVAGSGSPTYEQYF. In DNA form, the CDR3 reads TGTGCCAGCAGCTTAGTGGCAGGTAGCGGGAGTCCCACCTACGAGCAGTACTTC. The genes are TRBV11-2 and TRBJ2-7; 9 positions agree with TRBD2. CDR1 is SGHAT and CDR2 is FQNNGV in the germline V gene. The CDR3 totals 18 residues. Germline trimming cut 1 base from V and 2 bases from J; bases unmatched to any gene: 12.